What follows is one TCR beta chain and its context. Its specific antigen is unknown. No qualities accompany the bases; no much larger clone lies one base away. The cohort comprised 670 or so healthy bone marrow donors. At the time of sampling, all cohort members were nominally healthy, though unrecorded immune exposures were likely present. The donor tested CMV seronegative and was one of the 352 seronegative cohort members. Every donor gave a peripheral blood sample, and the peripheral blood mononuclear cells from that sample were used for TCR beta sequencing. Genomic DNA extraction from the blood cell samples was performed with the Qiagen DNeasy Blood Extraction Kit. The data were obtained in a study of cytomegalovirus exposure and HLA in healthy donors (dated by TCRdb to the late 2010s). For the study in its entirety: An earlier analysis of roughly 630 of the donors reported roughly 270 Gb of sequence data and around 110 million unique TCR beta sequences from some 180 million T cells. Roughly 300 gigabases of sequencing data and roughly 80 million unique TCR sequences made up an early release that covered over 550 HLA-typed donors. Of the approximately 400 genotyped donors, roughly 80% fell in the genetic ancestry cluster associated with self-reported Caucasian donors. The study aimed to test whether signatures of past pathogen exposure could be identified by cataloging public T cell receptors. The study profiled the T cell repertoires of 500 to 800 subjects by immunosequencing and related them to cytomegalovirus serostatus. Besides the first cohort of roughly 700 subjects, a separate validation cohort made up of 120 different subjects was used. To predict cytomegalovirus infection status, the study combined high-throughput TCR immunosequencing, statistical association of individual TCRs with disease status, and machine learning. To study patterns of TCR occurrence, a later analysis re-analyzed previously published TCR beta repertoires from several hundred donors and added high-resolution HLA genotyping. The later analysis used no new phenotypic data to find candidate immune exposures, relying instead on TCR beta sequences and their occurrence across donors. An earlier analysis of several hundred of the donors applied high-throughput TCR beta sequencing to assess whether each TCR beta V gene segment acted as functional or pseudogenic. Donor age, sex, ethnicity and CMV serostatus were compiled alongside the repertoire data. Genome-wide SNP genotypes for about 65% of the 666 donors were used in a later genetic analysis, which treated that subset as a discovery cohort. All discovery cohort repertoires had been generated using a single sequencing platform. HLA typing included class I and class II loci at four-digit resolution. Typing coverage varied by locus: roughly 629-630 donors for A, B, C, DRB1 and DQB1; more than 500 for DQA1; around 610 for DPA1; more than 450 for DPB1. Several DR-DQ haplotypes were handled as single units for association and clustering because linkage in the cohort was strong. Among about 410 genotyped donors of the cohort, an average of approximately 200,000 unique TCR beta nucleotide sequences was sequenced per donor, of which about 19% were non-productive. What the study reported, not specific to this receptor: The classifier was reported to diagnose cytomegalovirus status with high specificity and sensitivity in both the original and validation cohorts. In a later analysis, 16,951 TCR beta sequences were associated with specific HLA alleles at a false discovery rate of 0.05. The study listed 150 to 200 TCR beta chains as associated with cytomegalovirus. In vitro tests confirmed that a few of the cytomegalovirus-associated TCR beta chains recognize cytomegalovirus antigens. The authors suggested that the approach could potentially be generalized to other disease states and immunological phenotypes. A group of highly shared sequence variants was considered likely to be a technical artifact of the sequencing pipeline. In a later analysis, most CMV-associated TCR beta chains were found to appear HLA-restricted, with HLA associations seemingly driven largely by CMV exposure. In a later analysis, TCR association rates were found to vary across HLA loci, with the most associated TCRs seen for DRB1 alleles and the fewest for HLA-C alleles. In a later analysis, several top co-occurrence clusters were reported to appear linked to parvovirus B19, influenza, CMV and Epstein-Barr virus. Most TCR sequences were seen in very few donors, while some public TCRs were found in many individuals. In a later genetic analysis, fewer N-insertions in productive TCRs were reported among donors in an Asian-associated ancestry cluster than the approximately 670-donor mean. Because counts were too low, seventeen rarely observed V segments, including chromosome 9 orphons, were excluded from the earlier analysis of under 650 of the donors. Linkage disequilibrium might explain the correlated functional status among segregating V segments, but an unknown experimental factor could not be ruled out. Compared with equally common non-associated chains, HLA-associated TCR beta chains in a later analysis were more clonally expanded and had lower generation probabilities. Broadly in line with IMGT annotations, most TCR beta V segments showed up in productive rearrangements about 87% or about 30% of the time in an earlier analysis of around 550 of the donors. When HLA alleles, especially DR and DQ, strongly co-occurred, TCR associations were difficult to assign to individual alleles. The cohort was sequenced for TCR beta chains only, and without alpha or paired-chain data the features that could be detected were limited. Sequencing depth was assumed to be roughly uniform across donors in the presence/absence analyses, though that assumption may not hold. In a later genetic analysis, a missense DCLRE1C variant was associated with V-gene and J-gene trimming of TCR beta chains, and the association was replicated in an independent cohort. CMV serostatus was the only immune exposure information available for the cohort. A further reported finding was that TCR beta sequences accurately predicted the HLA-A and HLA-B alleles for most subjects in the first cohort. Because some donors lacked HLA typing at each locus, the association tests relied only on the typed subset.

Library preparation was by the immunoSEQ multiplex PCR assay. For the multiplex PCR, a mixture combining 60 forward primers for TCR Vbeta segments and 13 reverse primers for TCR Jbeta segments was used. Amplification of the CDR3 region of rearranged TCR beta genes was performed with a multiplex PCR assay on genomic DNA. The Illumina HiSeq System was used to sequence the amplified TCR beta libraries as 87-base-pair reads. Per the source publication's procedure: In a later analysis, tens of millions of unique TCR beta chains were counted across the 650 to 750 repertoires, and around 11 million of these chains were shared by at least two donors. A nearest-neighbor algorithm error-corrected the raw reads and collapsed the reads into unique sequences, merging closely related sequences to remove PCR and sequencing errors. V, D and J gene segments were assigned by aligning CDR3 sequences to IMGT reference sequences. For a sequence to be retained, a match of at least six nucleotides to both a V gene segment and a J gene segment was required. A rearrangement counted as productive if the CDR3 had no stop codons and remained in frame with V and J, and every other rearrangement counted as non-productive. CDR3 was defined by IMGT convention, running from the second conserved V-encoded cysteine to the conserved J-encoded phenylalanine. The earlier analysis of 587 of the donors excluded any sequence lacking an unambiguous match to a single V gene segment. An earlier analysis of 587 of the donors classified V segments as functional when productive rearrangements were above 56.7% and as segregating when the standard deviation between donors was above 5%. A statistical classification framework was developed to diagnose cytomegalovirus status using the catalog of TCR beta chain sequences. In a later analysis, V and J genes were assigned by comparing TCR nucleotide sequences against IMGT/GENE-DB human TR gene sequences. Using the TCRdist pipeline, a later analysis assigned CDR3 sequences along with most-parsimonious VDJ recombination scenarios. In a later analysis, each TCR beta chain was defined by its CDR3 amino acid sequence together with its V-gene family, and reads lacking a unique V-gene family were excluded. As a way to deal with suspected cross-contamination and a sequencing artifact, a later analysis dropped nearly 600 nucleotide sequences that were highly shared and had low generation probability. In a later analysis, a clonal expansion index was calculated for each public chain from normalized within-repertoire ranks of inferred template counts. Generation probabilities in a later analysis came from a VDJ recombination model fitted to out-of-frame rearrangements, and those results were checked against IGoR. In a later analysis, hypergeometric tests were used to score TCR-TCR, TCR-HLA and TCR-CMV co-occurrence, with a repertoire-size bias correction applied to TCR pairs. False discovery rates were estimated in a later analysis by permuting HLA or CMV assignments 20 times. A later analysis grouped co-occurring TCRs with DBSCAN, adding TCRdist sequence similarity when clustering within HLA-allele-positive subsets. Co-occurrence clustering excluded repertoires with fewer than 30,000 or more than 120,000 public chains, plus five with anomalous nucleotide sharing. In its TCRdb copy, this immuneACCESS table keeps in-frame sequences only and misses some clones. Where compared with another copy, unresolved V genes explain less than half of these, and the others have no known cause. V and J calls and clone size are as listed in that table; D and trimming were resolved from the DNA. Counted in this sample were 160,000 or so clones; around four fifths of them appeared once. Of the sample, 1.9% is held by the ten largest clones.

The sequenced sample was PBMCs. The receptor's source is a man aged 18 to 29 in good health and CMV-seronegative.

The nucleotide sequence is TGCGCCAGCAGCTTGGGGACTAGCGGGAGTTTGGATACGCAGTATTTT. Its coded protein is CASSLGTSGSLDTQYF. The V and J genes are TRBV5-1 and TRBJ2-3; the central 13 bases match TRBD2. Relative to germline, V is missing 0 bases and J is missing 6 bases, with 4 bases of the junction outside any gene match. CDR1 SGHRS and CDR2 YFSETQ are derived from the germline V gene. Its CDR3 holds 16 amino acids, cysteine through phenylalanine. This entry keeps only the CDR3 DNA: 48 bases, framed from base 1.